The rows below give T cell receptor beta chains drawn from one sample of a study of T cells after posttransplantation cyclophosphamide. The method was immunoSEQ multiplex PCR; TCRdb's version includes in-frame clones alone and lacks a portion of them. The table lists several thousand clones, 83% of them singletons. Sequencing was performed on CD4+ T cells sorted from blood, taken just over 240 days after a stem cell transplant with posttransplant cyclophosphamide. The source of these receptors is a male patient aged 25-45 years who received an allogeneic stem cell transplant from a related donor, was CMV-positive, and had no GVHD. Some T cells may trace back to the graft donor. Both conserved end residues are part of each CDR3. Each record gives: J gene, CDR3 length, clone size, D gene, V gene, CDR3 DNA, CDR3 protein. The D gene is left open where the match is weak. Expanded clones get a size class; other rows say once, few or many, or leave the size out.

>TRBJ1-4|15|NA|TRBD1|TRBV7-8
TGTGCCAGCAGCTTAGCCGGGACAGGGGGTGAAAAACTGTTTTTT
CASSLAGTGGEKLFF
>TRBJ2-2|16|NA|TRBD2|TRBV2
TGTGCCAGCAGTCGGACTAGCGGGGGGGCCAACGGGGAGCTGTTTTTT
CASSRTSGGANGELFF
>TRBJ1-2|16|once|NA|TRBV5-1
TGCGCCAGCAGCATAACAACAGGGTTAGTTAACTATGGCTACACCTTC
CASSITTGLVNYGYTF
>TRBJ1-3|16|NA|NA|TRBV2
TGTGCCAGCAGTGGGGCTCAGCTGAGCTCTGGAAACACCATATATTTT
CASSGAQLSSGNTIYF
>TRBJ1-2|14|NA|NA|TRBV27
TGTGCCAGCAGTGCCGCGGGGGCTAACTATGGCTACACCTTC
CASSAAGANYGYTF
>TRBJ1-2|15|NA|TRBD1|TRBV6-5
TGTGCCAGCAGTTACTTGGACAGGCCTAACTATGGCTACACCTTC
CASSYLDRPNYGYTF
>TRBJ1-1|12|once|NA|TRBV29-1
TGCAGCGTTGGACAGATGAACACTGAAGCTTTCTTT
CSVGQMNTEAFF
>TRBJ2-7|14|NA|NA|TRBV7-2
TGTGCCAGCAGCCCTTCTGGCAGAATCTACGAGCAGTACTTC
CASSPSGRIYEQYF
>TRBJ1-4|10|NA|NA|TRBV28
TGTGCCAGCGGAGTTGAAAAACTGTTTTTT
CASGVEKLFF
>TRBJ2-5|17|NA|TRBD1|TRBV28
TGTGCCAGCAAGAGGGGGACAGGGGGAATAACTGAAGAGACCCAGTACTTC
CASKRGTGGITEETQYF
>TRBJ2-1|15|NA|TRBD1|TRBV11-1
TGTGCCAGCAGTCATAGATACGGGACAGACAATGAGCAGTTCTTC
CASSHRYGTDNEQFF
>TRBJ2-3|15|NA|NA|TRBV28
TGTGCCAGCACCTCTGGGGCAGCTGCCACAGATACGCAGTATTTT
CASTSGAAATDTQYF
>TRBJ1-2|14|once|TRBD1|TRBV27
TGTGCCAGCAGGCCGACAGGGCGATTCTATGGCTACACCTTC
CASRPTGRFYGYTF
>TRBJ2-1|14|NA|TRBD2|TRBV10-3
TGTGCCATCAGCAGTAGCGGGACCTACAATGAGCAGTTCTTC
CAISSSGTYNEQFF
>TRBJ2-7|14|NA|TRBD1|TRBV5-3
TGTGCCAGAAGGGTTCAGGGGGCGGCCTACGAGCAGTACTTC
CARRVQGAAYEQYF